The 28 T cell receptor beta chains below were found in one sample sequenced in a study of blood T cell repertoires in COVID-19. Here immunoSEQ multiplex PCR was the method, and the copy in TCRdb shows in-frame clones only, minus some. The sample comprises about 210,000 clones, 92% of which are singletons, and 1% to 1.5% rests with the top ten. Input material: peripheral blood. The source is a man younger than 45 with acute or convalescent COVID-19.

The chain links TRBV12-3 or TRBV12-4 to TRBJ1-1; D is unresolved. V was clipped by 6 bases and J by 3 bases, with 11 bases between them. This CDR3 has 13 amino acids. Here the CDR3 reads CASSLAQDTEAFF. CDR3 in DNA: TGTGCCAGCAGCCTCGCCCAGGACACTGAAGCTTTCTTT.

The chain has TRBV7-2 and TRBJ1-3, with a possible D match to TRBD1 (5 bases). V lost 6 bases to trimming and J lost 5 bases, with 14 bases between them. This CDR3 has 14 residues. CDR1 and CDR2 (germline): SGHTA, FQGNSA. Here the CDR3 DNA reads TGTGCCAGCAGTCAGGGACTGGCGCGAAACACCATATATTTT. Amino acid sequence: CASSQGLARNTIYF.

The J gene is TRBJ1-2, the V gene TRBV18, with D uncertain. With 1 base removed from V and 6 bases from J, the gap between germline ends came to 21 bases. CDR3 length equals 17 residues. Germline CDR1 is KGHSH and CDR2 is LQKENI. The CDR3 bases are TGTGCCAGCTCACCACGATCCCCGGGAGTTTCGGGGAATGGCTACACCTTC. It specifies CASSPRSPGVSGNGYTF. The full variable domain, completed using reference TRBV18 and TRBJ1-2, is NAGVMQNPRHLVRRRGQEARLRCSPMKGHSHVYWYRQLPEEGLKFMVYLQKENIIDESGMPKERFSAEFPKEGPSILRIQQVVRGDSAAYFCASSPRSPGVSGNGYTFGSGTRLTVV.

The chain recombines TRBV7-2 with TRBJ1-2, with unresolved D. V was shortened by 5 bases and J by 3 bases, with 13 bases between the two germline ends. CDR3 length: 14 residues. In germline, CDR1 is SGHTA, CDR2 FQGNSA. The CDR3 bases are TGTGCCAGCAGCCTAAGCCCCAGGTACTATGGCTACACCTTC. Its translation: CASSLSPRYYGYTF.

The V and J genes are TRBV27 and TRBJ2-1; 9 bases match TRBD2. Trimming took 2 bases from V and 4 from J; bases not matched to a gene: 3. Germline-derived CDR1 and CDR2 are MNHEY and SMNVEV (reference sequence). CDR3 length equals 15 residues. The CDR3 nucleotides read TGTGCCAGCAGTTTAAGTAGCGGGAGTTACAATGAGCAGTTCTTC. It codes for CASSLSSGSYNEQFF.

V usage is TRBV3-1 (or the pseudogene TRBV3-2) and J usage is TRBJ2-7; TRBD2 is a possible D gene (5 bases). The CDR3 has 13 residues. V was clipped by 1 base and J by 7 bases, with 11 bases between them. Germline-derived CDR1 and CDR2 are LGHDT and YNNKEL (reference sequence). CDR3 loop: CASSQGARGEQYF. CDR3 DNA sequence: TGTGCCAGCAGCCAAGGTGCTCGGGGAGAGCAGTACTTC.

This chain uses TRBV4-1 with TRBJ1-1; D gene ambiguous. The CDR3 has 18 residues. Germline V gives CDR1 MGHRA, CDR2 YSYEKL. The V end lost 5 bases, the J end lost 0 bases, and 22 bases lay between the germline ends. This CDR3 is CASSLQKNTEFLNTEAFF. For the CDR3, the DNA is TGCGCCAGCAGCTTACAGAAGAATACCGAATTTTTGAACACTGAAGCTTTCTTT.

The chain is built from TRBV29-1 and TRBJ2-2; TRBD2 matches at 15 bases. After removal of 4 bases from V and 4 bases from J, the junction contained 10 bases not matched to a gene. Germline V gene sequence: CDR1 SQVTM, CDR2 ANQGSEA. The CDR3 sequence is 18 residues long. The CDR3 DNA reads TGCAGCGTTGGAGAAAGGACTAGCGGGAGGGCCAGCACCGGGGAGCTGTTTTTT. It translates to CSVGERTSGRASTGELFF.

The V gene is TRBV24-1, the J gene TRBJ2-1; D is ambiguous. CDR1 is KGHDR and CDR2 is SFDVKD in the germline V gene. V was pared by 6 bases and J by 5 bases, with 10 bases between. This CDR3 region has 13 residues. CDR3 protein: CATSSFPHNEQFF. The DNA for the CDR3 is TGTGCCACCAGTTCTTTTCCCCACAATGAGCAGTTCTTC.

The chain uses TRBV7-9 and TRBJ1-6; D ambiguous. The CDR3 length is 13 residues. Trimming pared 2 bases from V and 8 bases from J, leaving 7 bases between. Per germline, CDR1 SEHNR and CDR2 FQNEAQ (reference sequence). Written as DNA, the CDR3 is TGTGCCAGCAGCTTACGTCGCGATTCACCCCTCCACTTT. It translates to CASSLRRDSPLHF.

The chain combines TRBV19 with TRBJ1-6; no clear D. This CDR3 spans 14 amino acids. Trimming took off 5 bases at V and 4 bases at J, with 9 bases between the two ends. Germline V gene lookup returns CDR1 LNHDA and CDR2 SQIVND (reference sequence). The CDR3 nucleotides are TGTGCCAGTAGTCCCGGGAATTATAATTCACCCCTCCACTTT. This translates into CASSPGNYNSPLHF.

This chain joins TRBV12-3 or TRBV12-4 and TRBJ2-7; D perhaps matches TRBD2 (6 bases). Trimming stripped 6 bases from V and 2 bases from J, with 11 bases between. The CDR3 is 13 residues long. The CDR3 is CASSLSGAYEQYF. Here the CDR3 DNA reads TGTGCCAGCAGCCTTAGCGGAGCCTACGAGCAGTACTTC.

The V call is TRBV9, the J call TRBJ2-7; 7 nucleotides match TRBD2. Germline V gene data show CDR1 as SGDLS and CDR2 as YYNGEE. CDR3 length: 14 residues. J was trimmed by 0 bases and V by 2 bases; bases with no gene match: 2. The CDR3: CASSVRDYSYEQYF. DNA for the CDR3: TGTGCCAGCAGCGTCCGGGACTACTCCTACGAGCAGTACTTC.

This clone was seen a single time. One end of the junction fails to match germline, which may point to a read error. This sequence joins TRBV12-3 or TRBV12-4 and TRBJ1-1; D might be TRBD1 (6 bases). This CDR3 is built from 11 residues. CDR3 DNA sequence: TGTGCCAGCACCCGCAGGGGAGGGTCGCTCTTT. It translates to CASTRRGGSLF.

This clone was observed a handful of times. The rearrangement links TRBV30 to TRBJ1-4; no reliable D call. The V end was cut by 7 bases, the J end by 8 bases, with 20 bases between. The germline V gene has CDR1 GTSNPN and CDR2 SVGIG (reference sequence). The CDR3 consists of 14 residues. As DNA, the CDR3 is TGTGCCTTTTGGCACCCGGGGTTATGGGAAAAACTGTTTTTT. This gives the protein CAFWHPGLWEKLFF.

V gene TRBV11-2 combines with J gene TRBJ2-3; TRBD2 matches 11 bases. The CDR3 is 16 amino acids. Germline assignment: CDR1 SGHAT and CDR2 FQNNGV. Unmatched junction bases numbered 5, after V lost 2 bases and J lost 4 bases. CDR3 in DNA: TGTGCCAGCAGCTTAACGGCTAGCGGGGGGTCAGATACGCAGTATTTT. It codes for CASSLTASGGSDTQYF.

DNA of the CDR3: TGTGCCAGTAGTATGACGGGACACCACACAGATACGCAGTATTTT. Protein product: CASSMTGHHTDTQYF. The V gene is TRBV19, the J gene TRBJ2-3; a possible D gene is TRBD1 (6 bases). This CDR3 is built from 15 residues. Germline V CDR1 and CDR2: LNHDA, SQIVND (reference sequence). Trimming pared 3 bases from V and 2 bases from J, leaving 12 bases between.

The chain recombines TRBV10-3 with TRBJ2-7; 8 bases map to TRBD2. V dropped 2 bases and J dropped 8; count of bases not matched to a gene: 14. Germline lookup yields CDR1 ENHRY and CDR2 SYGVKD. The CDR3 has 16 amino acids. The CDR3: CAISEPNSGTRSKQYF. Written as DNA, the CDR3 is TGTGCCATCAGTGAGCCAAACTCCGGGACTAGGTCGAAGCAGTACTTC.

The gene calls are TRBV2 and TRBJ2-1; TRBD1 might be the D (6 bases). V dropped 4 bases and J dropped 2 bases, with 12 bases sitting between them. The CDR3 runs to 15 residues. Germline loops: CDR1 SNHLY, CDR2 FYNNEI. CDR3 bases: TGTGCCAGCAGTGCACAGGGCCCAGCCTACAATGAGCAGTTCTTC. Amino acids: CASSAQGPAYNEQFF.

This clone was seen a single time. The genes are TRBV15 and TRBJ2-7; D is unresolved. V gave up 0 bases and J gave up 6 bases, with 9 bases separating them. CDR1 is LNHNV, CDR2 YYDKDF, per germline (reference sequence). This CDR3 is 13 amino acids long. CDR3 nucleotide sequence: TGTGCCACCAGCAGAGATGGTATGGCCGAGCAGTACTTC. Encoded protein: CATSRDGMAEQYF.

This clone was seen only once. V and J are TRBV5-1 and TRBJ1-1; 9 nucleotides agree with TRBD1. CDR3 length: 15 amino acids. CDR1 is SGHRS, CDR2 YFSETQ, per germline. V lost 0 bases, J lost 4 bases, and 4 bases stayed unmatched. The CDR3 is CASSLEGQGFTEAFF. CDR3 bases: TGCGCCAGCAGCTTGGAGGGACAGGGATTCACTGAAGCTTTCTTT.

This rearrangement joins TRBV9 to TRBJ2-2, with TRBD2 identical over 10 bases. J was trimmed by 6 bases and V by 0 bases; bases with no gene match: 8. This CDR3 is built from 17 residues. Germline loops: CDR1 SGDLS, CDR2 YYNGEE. The CDR3 DNA reads as TGTGCCAGCAGCGTAGCAGCGGGGGGGGCGAAGGCCGGGGAGCTGTTTTTT. Amino acids: CASSVAAGGAKAGELFF.

The genes are TRBV6-5 and TRBJ1-5; possibly TRBD1 for D (6 bases). CDR1 and CDR2 from the germline V gene are MNHEY and SVGAGI. The CDR3 consists of 15 residues. Trimming shortened V by 5 bases and J by 5 bases, and 16 bases separated the two germline ends. The CDR3 DNA reads TGTGCCAGCAGTCTCTCAGGGGCAATCTATCAGCCCCAGCATTTT. It specifies CASSLSGAIYQPQHF.

This clone has a single count. For the CDR3, the DNA is TGTGCCAGTAGGTTACAGGGGGCCCTCACTGAAGCTTTCTTT. It encodes CASRLQGALTEAFF. The chain recombines TRBV19 with TRBJ1-1, with 9 bases lining up with TRBD1. The germline V gene has CDR1 LNHDA and CDR2 SQIVND (reference sequence). Losses at the gene ends were 6 bases for V and 4 bases for J; bases not matched to a gene: 6. The CDR3 runs to 14 residues. Drawing the rest from reference TRBV19 and TRBJ1-1, the complete variable domain is DGGITQSPKYLFRKEGQNVTLSCEQNLNHDAMYWYRQDPGQGLRLIYYSQIVNDFQKGDIAEGYSVSREKKESFPLTVTSAQKNPTAFYLCASRLQGALTEAFFGQGTRLTVV.

V gene TRBV6-6 combines with J gene TRBJ1-3; D may be TRBD1 (5 bases). The CDR3 totals 16 residues. Trimming took off 0 bases at V and 0 bases at J, with 9 bases between the two ends. CDR1 and CDR2 from the germline V gene are MNHNY and SVGAGI (reference sequence). CDR3 bases: TGTGCCAGCAGTTACTCCGACAGCAACTCTGGAAACACCATATATTTT. Its protein product is CASSYSDSNSGNTIYF.

The V gene is TRBV5-6, the J gene TRBJ2-1; 9 nucleotides line up with TRBD1. V trimming: 5 bases; J trimming: 4 bases; junction bases outside the gene matches: 4. The germline gives CDR1 SGHDT, CDR2 YYEEEE. This CDR3 comprises 14 residues. The CDR3 loop is CASRFGTGYNEQFF. CDR3 DNA: TGTGCCAGCAGATTCGGGACAGGGTACAATGAGCAGTTCTTC.

This clone appeared a single time. This sequence joins TRBV18 and TRBJ2-2; D is undetermined. There are 16 residues in the CDR3. Germline loops: CDR1 KGHSH, CDR2 LQKENI. Trimming stripped 2 bases from V and 0 bases from J, with 10 bases between. CDR3 coding DNA: TGTGCCAGCTCACCATTCGGCCAGGCGAACACCGGGGAGCTGTTTTTT. Translated, it gives CASSPFGQANTGELFF.

This chain uses TRBV28 with TRBJ2-3; D is uncertain. Trimming stripped 5 bases from V and 7 bases from J, with 13 bases between. This CDR3 spans 13 amino acids. Per germline, CDR1 MDHEN and CDR2 SYDVKM. CDR3 amino acids: CASSPPQAYTQYF. For the CDR3, the DNA is TGTGCCAGCAGTCCTCCTCAGGCCTATACGCAGTATTTT.